Presented here are 30 T cell receptor beta chains from one specimen sequenced in a study of T cell repertoires in cytomegalovirus infection. MiXCR was run by TCRdb on the reads, yielding one entry per CDR3 protein. This sample has around 770,000 distinct CDR3 sequences; roughly 29% occur once, and the top ten carry around 13%. Their specific antigens are unknown. The input for sequencing was cultured CD8+ T cells from PBMCs, taken from culture after CMV antigen stimulation. These receptors came from a human donor in good health (CMV status not recorded). Some clones in this sample may be carry-over from other donors' samples.

This chain uses TRBV7-8 with TRBJ2-7; TRBD1 is a possible D gene (5 bases). V was clipped by 6 bases and J by 3 bases, with 18 bases between them. The CDR3 runs to 15 residues. Germline V CDR1 and CDR2: SGHVS, FQNEAQ. The DNA for the CDR3 is TGTGCCAGCAGGTTACAGGATCTTTCCAACTACGAGCAGTACTTC. It translates to CASRLQDLSNYEQYF.

V usage is TRBV6-5 and J usage is TRBJ2-2; a possible D gene is TRBD1 (6 bases). This CDR3 region has 17 residues. Germline V gives CDR1 MNHEY, CDR2 SVGAGI. V dropped 6 bases and J dropped 0 bases, with 17 bases sitting between them. DNA for the CDR3: TGTGCCAGCAGCCCCGGATCCGGGACACCGAACACCGGGGAGCTGTTTTTT. Translated, it gives CASSPGSGTPNTGELFF.

This clonotype qualifies as medium-sized (0.01 to 0.1%). The chain combines TRBV7-2 with TRBJ2-3; 9 bases are a match to TRBD2. The germline gives CDR1 SGHTA, CDR2 FQGNSA. CDR3 length equals 18 residues. V shed 5 bases, J shed 4 bases, and the junction held 16 bases outside the gene matches. The CDR3 sequence: CASSPLGGGGADADTQYF. The CDR3 DNA reads TGTGCCAGCAGCCCCCTGGGAGGCGGGGGGGCAGATGCAGATACGCAGTATTTT.

This clonotype occurred a few times. V gene TRBV27 combines with J gene TRBJ2-3; D is perhaps TRBD1 (6 bases). Trimming shortened V by 4 bases and J by 5 bases, and 16 bases separated the two germline ends. The CDR3 covers 15 residues. Germline V gene sequence: CDR1 MNHEY, CDR2 SMNVEV (reference sequence). The CDR3 DNA is TGTGCCAGCAGTTCCCGGGGCAGGGGTGAAGATACGCAGTATTTT. Its translation is CASSSRGRGEDTQYF.

This clonotype was found a few times. This chain joins TRBV6-5 and TRBJ1-6; D gene ambiguous. The germline CDR1 and CDR2 sequences are MNHEY and SVGAGI. V was cut by 0 bases and J by 6 bases, with 9 bases left in between. This CDR3 is built from 15 residues. Here the CDR3 reads CASSYSRQFNSPLHF. For the CDR3, the DNA is TGTGCCAGCAGTTACTCCCGGCAGTTTAATTCACCCCTCCACTTT.

There are a few counts of this clonotype. The rearrangement links TRBV5-6 to TRBJ2-7; possible D gene TRBD1, 6 bases. The germline V gene encodes CDR1 SGHDT and CDR2 YYEEEE. Trimming removed 3 bases at V and 5 bases at J, with 12 bases between. The CDR3 spans 13 residues. CDR3 residues: CASSSGTLDEQYF. In DNA form, the CDR3 reads TGTGCCAGCAGCTCCGGGACACTCGACGAGCAGTACTTC.

V and J are TRBV7-9 and TRBJ1-3; possible D gene TRBD1, 5 bases. The germline V gene encodes CDR1 SEHNR and CDR2 FQNEAQ (reference sequence). This CDR3 contains 13 residues. V was pared by 9 bases and J by 2 bases, with 11 bases between. The CDR3 bases are TGTGCCAGAAGCGGGGGGGCTGGAAACACCATATATTTT. Translating it yields CARSGGAGNTIYF.

The chain has TRBV4-3 and TRBJ1-5; D unclear. Trimming took off 0 bases at V and 2 bases at J, with 8 bases between the two ends. The CDR3 length is 15 residues. Germline V gene lookup returns CDR1 LGHNA and CDR2 YSLEER. The CDR3: CASSQERGGNQPQHF. CDR3 sequence (DNA): TGCGCCAGCAGCCAAGAGCGGGGTGGCAATCAGCCCCAGCATTTT.

CDR3 region: CASSEGGYSNQPQHF. The CDR3, as DNA: TGTGCCAGCAGTGAAGGAGGATATAGCAATCAGCCCCAGCATTTT. This sequence joins TRBV2 and TRBJ1-5; D is unclear. The CDR3 length is 15 residues. The V end was cut by 1 base, the J end by 0 bases, with 7 bases between. Germline lookup yields CDR1 SNHLY and CDR2 FYNNEI.

The chain carries TRBV24-1 and TRBJ2-7; maybe TRBD1 (6 bases). Trimming took off 1 base at V and 3 bases at J, with 15 bases between the two ends. Germline values: CDR1 KGHDR, CDR2 SFDVKD. This CDR3 is 16 amino acids long. The CDR3 region has the DNA TGTGCCACCAGTGATTTTTCCAGGGGCTTTCTCTACGAGCAGTACTTC. Translated: CATSDFSRGFLYEQYF.

V usage is TRBV28 and J usage is TRBJ1-1; possible D gene TRBD1, 5 bases. The CDR3 is 15 residues long. V lost 4 bases to trimming and J lost 2 bases, with 14 bases between them. Germline CDR1 reads MDHEN; CDR2 reads SYDVKM. The chain's CDR3 is CASSSRRDLNTEAFF. The CDR3 bases are TGTGCCAGCAGTTCCCGACGGGACCTAAACACTGAAGCTTTCTTT.

The chain couples TRBV7-8 to TRBJ2-3, with TRBD2 as a possible D gene (5 bases). Germline loops: CDR1 SGHVS, CDR2 FQNEAQ. V lost 2 bases and J 2 bases, leaving 11 bases between the germline ends. CDR3 size: 15 residues. CDR3 nucleotides: TGTGCCAGCAGCTTAATCTCAGCGGCCACAGATACGCAGTATTTT. It codes for CASSLISAATDTQYF.

This chain connects TRBV7-9 to TRBJ1-2; D call uncertain. Germline-derived CDR1 and CDR2 are SEHNR and FQNEAQ (reference sequence). CDR3 length: 16 amino acids. Trimming took 4 bases from V and 1 from J, leaving 16 bases between them. The CDR3 nucleotides are TGTGCCAGCAGCTCCCCGAGGGAGGGCCGTAACTATGGCTACACCTTC. Its protein is CASSSPREGRNYGYTF.

The table lists this clonotype with a count of one. This chain uses TRBV18 with TRBJ2-2; D is possibly TRBD2 (5 bases). Trimming shortened V by 0 bases and J by 2 bases, and 28 bases separated the two germline ends. Germline values: CDR1 KGHSH, CDR2 LQKENI. This CDR3 spans 22 amino acids. CDR3 sequence (DNA): TGTGCCAGCTCACCACCGGTTCCCCGGGAAAACCCTCGGTTGCAAAACACCGGGGAGCTGTTTTTT. It specifies CASSPPVPRENPRLQNTGELFF.

This clonotype has just a few counts. The J gene is TRBJ2-2, the V gene TRBV7-8, with D uncertain. The ends were cut back, 5 bases at V and 5 bases at J, with 9 bases in the middle. The CDR3 consists of 13 residues. Germline loops: CDR1 SGHVS, CDR2 FQNEAQ. CDR3 DNA: TGTGCCAGCAGCCCGGTACGGACCGGGGAGCTGTTTTTT. This encodes CASSPVRTGELFF.

The chain links TRBV7-9 to TRBJ2-3, with TRBD1 identical over 10 bases. CDR3 length: 16 amino acids. With 5 bases clipped from V and 3 bases from J, the junction kept 8 bases outside the gene matches. Germline V gene sequence: CDR1 SEHNR, CDR2 FQNEAQ (reference sequence). The CDR3 coding sequence is TGTGCCAGCAGCGTGTCCGGGACAGGGGAAACAGATACGCAGTATTTT. The encoded protein is CASSVSGTGETDTQYF.

This chain uses TRBV9 with TRBJ1-2; D remains ambiguous. This CDR3 has 11 residues. Trimming stripped 3 bases from V and 9 bases from J, with 9 bases between. Germline CDR1 is SGDLS and CDR2 is YYNGEE. The CDR3 DNA sequence: TGTGCCAGCAGCGACCGGGCCAGCTACACCTTC. Translated: CASSDRASYTF.

This clonotype was observed a handful of times. The J gene is TRBJ2-1, the V gene TRBV12-3 or TRBV12-4; D unresolved. The CDR3 has 13 residues. The ends were cut back, 7 bases at V and 6 bases at J, with 13 bases in the middle. The CDR3 here is CASISRRTNEQFF. CDR3 nucleotide sequence: TGTGCCAGCATCTCCCGCAGGACCAATGAGCAGTTCTTC.

V usage is TRBV19 and J usage is TRBJ2-4; D possibly uses TRBD1 or TRBD2 (5 bases each). The CDR3 spans 14 residues. Looked up from germline, CDR1 is LNHDA and CDR2 is SQIVND (reference sequence). Trimming cost V 7 bases and J 3 bases, with 13 bases left between them. CDR3 bases: TGTGCCAGTAAGGGGACGCCACTCAAAAACATTCAGTACTTC. The encoded protein is CASKGTPLKNIQYF.

A few counts support this clonotype. The V and J genes are TRBV6-2 or TRBV6-3 and TRBJ2-2; D ambiguous. With 7 bases removed from V and 0 bases from J, the gap between germline ends came to 9 bases. This CDR3 is 14 amino acids long. Germline CDR1 and CDR2: MNHEY and SVGEGT. The CDR3 reads CASIGIANTGELFF. DNA of the CDR3: TGTGCCAGCATTGGCATCGCGAACACCGGGGAGCTGTTTTTT.

Details on this clonotype: A read error may produce the germline difference seen at one junction end. The chain recombines TRBV5-3 with TRBJ2-1, with 12 bases that match TRBD1. TRBV5-3 has ORF status, its function being uncertain. CDR3 size: 15 residues. The CDR3 loop is CASSLGQGAANEQFF. DNA of the CDR3: TGTGCCAGCAGCTTGGGACAGGGGGCAGCGAATGAGCAGTTCTTC.

V is TRBV20-1 and J is TRBJ1-1; D uncertain. CDR3 length equals 13 residues. V lost 6 bases to trimming and J lost 3 bases, with 14 bases between them. CDR1 is DFQATT and CDR2 is SNEGSKA in the germline V gene (reference sequence). Here the CDR3 DNA reads TGCAGTGCAGTGGACCCCTCGCACACTGAAGCTTTCTTT. Translation gives CSAVDPSHTEAFF.

The chain is built from TRBV4-1 and TRBJ2-7, with 8 nucleotides matching TRBD2. The V gene end was trimmed by 1 base and the J gene end by 7 bases; junction bases not matched to a gene: 12. CDR1 is MGHRA and CDR2 is YSYEKL in the germline V gene. The CDR3 extends over 16 amino acids. DNA of the CDR3: TGCGCCAGCAGCCAAGGGGTGACGGGGGGGCTCGGGGAGCAGTACTTC. Encoded protein: CASSQGVTGGLGEQYF.

The genes are TRBV27 and TRBJ2-1; no clear D gene. The CDR3 sequence is 16 residues long. Germline CDR1 reads MNHEY; CDR2 reads SMNVEV (reference sequence). V was pared by 1 base and J by 5 bases, with 15 bases between. The CDR3 DNA sequence: TGTGCCAGCAGTTTATATAGCCCCAGCAGGAACAATGAGCAGTTCTTC. It codes for CASSLYSPSRNNEQFF.

This chain joins TRBV19 and TRBJ1-1; D is possibly TRBD1 (6 bases). The CDR3 runs to 13 residues. Germline V lookup: CDR1 LNHDA, CDR2 SQIVND (reference sequence). Trimming cost V 6 bases and J 6 bases, with 14 bases left between them. The CDR3 region has the DNA TGTGCCAGTAGCCACCCGGCAGGGGCTGAAGCTTTCTTT. This gives the protein CASSHPAGAEAFF.

In its sample, this clonotype was seen many times. The genes are TRBV7-2 and TRBJ1-1; D is unclear. Trimming shortened V by 7 bases and J by 0 bases, and 9 bases separated the two germline ends. From germline, CDR1 is SGHTA and CDR2 FQGNSA. The CDR3 extends over 13 amino acids. The CDR3 loop is CASTGLLNTEAFF. In nucleotides, the CDR3 is TGTGCCAGCACAGGACTTTTGAACACTGAAGCTTTCTTT.

This rearrangement joins TRBV10-2 to TRBJ1-5, with D perhaps matching TRBD1 (5 bases). There are 16 residues in the CDR3. Between the trimmed V and J ends, which lost 6 bases and 7 bases, there was a span of 22 bases. CDR1 WSHSY and CDR2 SAAADI come from the germline V gene. In nucleotides, the CDR3 is TGCGCCAGCAGCGAGAGGCAGGGTGGACCGGGCCAGCCCCAGCATTTT. Residues: CASSERQGGPGQPQHF.

This clonotype was seen a handful of times. This chain uses TRBV7-9 with TRBJ2-3; D possibly uses TRBD1 or TRBD2 (6 bases each). CDR1 and CDR2 from the germline V gene are SEHNR and FQNEAQ (reference sequence). The ends were cut back, 8 bases at V and 7 bases at J, with 13 bases in the middle. This CDR3 region has 12 residues. This CDR3 reads CASGPGAYTQYF. CDR3 sequence (DNA): TGTGCCAGCGGCCCGGGGGCATATACGCAGTATTTT. Together with reference TRBV7-9 and TRBJ2-3, the CDR3 gives the full variable domain: DTGVSQNPRHKITKRGQNVTFRCDPISEHNRLYWYRQTLGQGPEFLTYFQNEAQLEKSRLLSDRFSAERPKGSFSTLEIQRTEQGDSAMYLCASGPGAYTQYFGPGTRLTVL.

The genes are TRBV7-9 and TRBJ1-4; possibly TRBD1 for D (5 bases). V dropped 3 bases and J dropped 5 bases, with 16 bases sitting between them. The CDR3 covers 16 residues. Germline V lookup: CDR1 SEHNR, CDR2 FQNEAQ (reference sequence). CDR3 sequence: CASSFTAGSGNEKLFF. The DNA for the CDR3 is TGTGCCAGCAGCTTTACCGCAGGGAGTGGAAATGAAAAACTGTTTTTT.

The chain carries TRBV12-3 or TRBV12-4 and TRBJ2-2, with D possibly being TRBD1 (5 bases). This CDR3 is 19 amino acids long. V gave up 6 bases and J gave up 1 base, with 24 bases separating them. The CDR3 DNA is TGTGCCAGCAGCTGGATTCTTCGCGTCGGACATATGAACACCGGGGAGCTGTTTTTT. Translating it yields CASSWILRVGHMNTGELFF.